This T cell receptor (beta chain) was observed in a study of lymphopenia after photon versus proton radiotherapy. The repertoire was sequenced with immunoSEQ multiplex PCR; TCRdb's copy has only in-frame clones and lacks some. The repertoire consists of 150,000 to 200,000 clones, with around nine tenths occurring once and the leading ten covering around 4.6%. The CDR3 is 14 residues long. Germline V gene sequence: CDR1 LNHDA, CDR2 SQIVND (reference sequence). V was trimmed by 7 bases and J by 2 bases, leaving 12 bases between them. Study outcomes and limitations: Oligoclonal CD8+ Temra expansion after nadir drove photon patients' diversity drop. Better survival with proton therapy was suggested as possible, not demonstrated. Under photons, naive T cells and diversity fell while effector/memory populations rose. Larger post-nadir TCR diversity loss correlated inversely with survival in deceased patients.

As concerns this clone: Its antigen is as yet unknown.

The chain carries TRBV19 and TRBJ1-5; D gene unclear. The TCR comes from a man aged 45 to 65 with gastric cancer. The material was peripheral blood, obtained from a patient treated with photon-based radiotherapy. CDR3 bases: TGTGCCAGTAACCCCCTGCAGGGCAATCAGCCCCAGCATTTT. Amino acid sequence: CASNPLQGNQPQHF.